This T cell receptor (beta chain) was documented in a study of shared clonotypes between healthy human individuals. General study points: It was observed that 5% to 6.5% of naive CD4 clonotypes were shared across several donors.

TCRdb's copy holds only in-frame clones and misses some; the assay was immunoSEQ multiplex PCR. The profile shows some 2.1 million clones, 95% of them singletons. This CDR3 region has 12 residues. The germline V and J ends were trimmed by 7 bases and 6 bases, with 15 bases remaining between them. The germline CDR1 and CDR2 sequences are SQVTM and ANQGSEA. This clone showed up just once. Its cognate antigen is unknown. Every one of the donors was a Caucasian adult that lived in Nashville, Tennessee. The clonotype originates from a man younger than 35 in good health. The chain is built from TRBV29-1 and TRBJ1-2; D gene unclear. The sequenced sample consisted of naive CD4+ T cells sorted from blood. Subset indicated: CD45RA+ positively selected. This CDR3 is CSAGRTVDGYTF. Here the CDR3 DNA reads TGCAGCGCCGGCCGCACTGTTGATGGCTACACCTTC.